What follows is one TCR beta chain and its context. The table lists this clone with a few counts. Its antigen target is currently unknown. Qualities for individual bases were not recorded, and no much larger clone is one base off. These data belong to a study of cytomegalovirus exposure and HLA in healthy donors listed by TCRdb under 2017. In terms of the full investigation: According to an earlier analysis of several hundred of the donors, 200 million or so T cells yielded some 110 million unique TCR beta sequences and about 300 Gb of sequence data. Roughly 290 gigabases of sequencing data and approximately 91 million unique TCR sequences made up an early release that covered about 640 HLA-typed donors. Of the 300 to 500 genotyped donors, less than 85% were placed in the genetic ancestry cluster associated with self-reported Caucasian donors. The study aimed to test whether cataloging public T cell receptors could reveal signatures of past pathogen exposure. The study profiled the T cell repertoires of approximately 700 subjects by immunosequencing and related them to cytomegalovirus serostatus. In addition to the first cohort of 666 subjects, a separate validation cohort of under 150 different subjects was used. To predict cytomegalovirus infection status, the study combined high-throughput TCR immunosequencing, statistical association of individual TCRs with disease status, and machine learning. In a later analysis, previously published TCR beta repertoires from hundreds of donors were re-analyzed and high-resolution HLA genotyping was added so that TCR occurrence patterns could be studied. The later analysis used no new phenotypic data to find candidate immune exposures, relying instead on TCR beta sequences and their occurrence across donors. An earlier analysis of 450 to 750 of the donors used high-throughput TCR beta sequencing to judge whether each TCR beta V gene segment behaved as functional or pseudogenic. Donor age, sex, ethnicity and CMV serostatus were compiled alongside the repertoire data. Genome-wide SNP genotypes for about 60% of the roughly 670 donors were used in a later genetic analysis, which treated that subset as a discovery cohort. Every discovery cohort repertoire had been produced on one sequencing platform. Both class I and class II loci were covered by HLA typing, at four-digit resolution. The number of typed donors differed by locus: roughly 620-630 for A, B, C, DRB1 and DQB1; 500 to 550 for DQA1; approximately 610 for DPA1; and 400 to 480 for DPB1. Because of strong linkage in the cohort, 4 to 6 DR-DQ haplotypes were treated as single units for association and clustering. Among about 400 genotyped donors of the cohort, an average of about 220,000 unique TCR beta nucleotide sequences was sequenced per donor, of which approximately 19% were non-productive.

Per the germline V gene, LGHNA is the CDR1 and YSLEER is the CDR2. Cut back by 2 bases and 4 bases, the V and J ends lie 14 bases apart. The CDR3 numbers 15 residues from cysteine through phenylalanine. Left in the record is the CDR3 DNA by itself, 45 bases read in frame from the first base. The cohort was made up of under 800 healthy bone marrow donors. All cohort members were sampled while nominally healthy, although unrecorded immune exposures were likely present. Of the 666 cohort members, 250 to 300 had positive CMV serostatus and roughly 350 had negative CMV serostatus, and CMV serostatus was not recorded for the donor. Every donor gave a peripheral blood sample, and the peripheral blood mononuclear cells from that sample were used for TCR beta sequencing. Genomic DNA was extracted from the blood cell samples with the Qiagen DNeasy Blood Extraction Kit. Libraries were prepared through the immunoSEQ multiplex PCR assay. The multiplex PCR relied on a mix of 60 forward primers for TCR Vbeta segments and 13 reverse primers for TCR Jbeta segments. The CDR3 region of rearranged TCR beta genes was amplified from genomic DNA by a multiplex PCR assay. Amplified TCR beta libraries were sequenced as 87-base-pair reads on the Illumina HiSeq System. As for how the authors treated the data: A later analysis counted some 74 million unique TCR beta chains across the 666 repertoires, and 9 million to 14 million of these chains were shared by at least two donors. Raw reads were error-corrected and collapsed into unique sequences by a nearest-neighbor algorithm in which closely related sequences were merged to remove PCR and sequencing errors. V, D and J gene segments were assigned by aligning CDR3 sequences to IMGT reference sequences. For a sequence to be retained, at least a six-nucleotide match to both a V gene segment and a J gene segment was required. Rearrangements were classified as productive when the CDR3 lacked stop codons and remained in frame with V and J, and all other rearrangements were classified as non-productive. CDR3 was defined by IMGT convention, running from the second conserved V-encoded cysteine to the conserved J-encoded phenylalanine. The earlier analysis of some 600 of the donors excluded sequences that lacked an unambiguous match to a single V gene segment. In an earlier analysis of approximately 500 of the donors, a V segment was called functional when productive rearrangements were above 56.7%, and segregating when the standard deviation between donors exceeded 5%. A statistical classification framework was built to diagnose cytomegalovirus status from the catalog of TCR beta chain sequences. In a later analysis, TCR nucleotide sequences were compared against IMGT/GENE-DB human TR gene sequences so that V and J genes could be assigned. The TCRdist pipeline was used in a later analysis to assign CDR3 sequences and most-parsimonious VDJ recombination scenarios. In a later analysis, each TCR beta chain was defined by its CDR3 amino acid sequence together with its V-gene family, and reads without a unique V-gene family were excluded. To address suspected cross-contamination and a sequencing artifact, a later analysis removed a few hundred highly shared, low-generation-probability nucleotide sequences. In a later analysis, a clonal expansion index for each public chain was calculated from normalized within-repertoire ranks of inferred template counts. In a later analysis, generation probabilities were computed with a VDJ recombination model fitted to out-of-frame rearrangements, and the resulting probabilities were checked against IGoR. In a later analysis, hypergeometric tests were used to score TCR-TCR, TCR-HLA and TCR-CMV co-occurrence, with a repertoire-size bias correction applied to TCR pairs. A later analysis estimated false discovery rates by permuting HLA or CMV assignments 20 times. In a later analysis, co-occurring TCRs were grouped with DBSCAN, and TCRdist sequence similarity was added when clustering was performed within HLA-allele-positive subsets. For co-occurrence clustering, repertoires with fewer than 30,000 or more than 120,000 public chains were excluded, along with roughly 5 repertoires with anomalous nucleotide sharing. TCRdb holds this immuneACCESS table with in-frame rearrangements only. Some clones are missing; in checked studies, unresolved V genes explain under half, and the rest has no known cause. V and J calls and clone size are as listed in that table; D and trimming were resolved from the DNA. The table for this sample lists under 100,000 clones; roughly four fifths of them were counted only once. The ten largest clones represent roughly 8.4% of the sample.

General findings and caveats noted by the study authors: An association between a missense DCLRE1C variant and V-gene and J-gene trimming of TCR beta chains was found in a later genetic analysis and replicated in an independent cohort. A further reported finding was that TCR beta sequences accurately predicted the HLA-A and HLA-B alleles for most subjects in the first cohort. The classifier was reported to diagnose cytomegalovirus status with high specificity and sensitivity in both the original cohort and the validation cohort. A total of some 180 TCR beta chains were listed by the study as associated with cytomegalovirus. In an earlier analysis of some 640 of the donors, most TCR beta V segments were observed in productive rearrangements about 87% or about 30% of the time, broadly matching IMGT annotations. The only immune exposure information available for the cohort was CMV serostatus. A cluster of highly shared sequence variants was judged likely to be a technical artifact of the sequencing pipeline. The authors suggested that the approach could potentially be generalized to other disease states and immunological phenotypes. A later analysis associated 16,951 TCR beta sequences with specific HLA alleles at a false discovery rate of 0.05. In a later analysis, most CMV-associated TCR beta chains were found to appear HLA-restricted, with HLA associations seemingly driven largely by CMV exposure. Sequencing depth was assumed to be roughly uniform across donors in the presence/absence analyses, though that assumption may not hold. Roughly 17 rarely observed V segments, including chromosome 9 orphons, were excluded from the earlier analysis of approximately 500 of the donors because counts were too low. Most TCR sequences were seen in very few donors, while some public TCRs were found in many individuals. In vitro tests confirmed that a few of the cytomegalovirus-associated TCR beta chains recognize cytomegalovirus antigens. Because HLA typing was unavailable for some donors at each locus, only the typed subset was used in association tests. In this cohort, only TCR beta chains were sequenced, and detectable features were limited by the absence of alpha or paired-chain data. According to a later analysis, TCR association rates differed among HLA loci, with DRB1 alleles showing the most associated TCRs and HLA-C alleles showing the fewest. A later analysis reported that several top co-occurrence clusters appeared linked to parvovirus B19, influenza, CMV and Epstein-Barr virus. Compared with the roughly 600-donor mean, donors in an Asian-associated ancestry cluster had fewer N-insertions in productive TCRs, according to a later genetic analysis. Linkage disequilibrium might explain the correlated functional status among segregating V segments, but an unknown experimental factor could not be ruled out. When HLA alleles, especially DR and DQ, strongly co-occurred, TCR associations were difficult to assign to individual alleles. The 87-base-pair reads could not distinguish some IMGT-functional V segments, including TRBV6-2 and TRBV6-3, so those segments were excluded. In a later analysis, HLA-associated TCR beta chains were found to be more clonally expanded and to have lower generation probabilities than equally common non-associated chains.

Here the chain combines TRBV4-3 and TRBJ1-1, and TRBD1 may be the D gene, going by 6 matching bases. The sequence was obtained from a human donor in good health. Material for sequencing was PBMCs. The CDR3 region: CASSQKQGRSTEAFF. Here is the DNA: TGCGCCAGCAGCCAAAAACAGGGTAGGAGCACTGAAGCTTTCTTT.